A selection of T cell receptor beta chains follows, all from one sample in a study of T cells in Graves' hyperthyroidism and ophthalmopathy. One entry per CDR3 protein, called by TCRdb with MiXCR from the multiplex PCR reads. The sample shows 220,000 or so distinct CDR3 sequences, roughly 15% of them seen only once. Sequencing was carried out using blood. The receptors originated from a woman aged 18-30 years with Graves' ophthalmopathy. The conserved cysteine and the conserved F or W are not part of the CDR3 here.

TRBV20-1 13 SAPSSGGPYNEQF
TRBV6-2/TRBV6-3 14 ASSRRDGSLNTEAF
TRBV6-1 13 ASSTGQNEFYGYT
TRBV6-5 17 ASSYSYAASERLHYEQY
TRBV7-8 10 ASSLVTETQY
TRBV28 12 ASSWGGRKDEQY
TRBV20-1 14 SATTTYRRSQETQY
TRBV6-2/TRBV6-3 14 ASSTQGRGGYNEQF
TRBV12-3/TRBV12-4 14 ASSMTSGGAIETQY
TRBV7-2 13 ASSRRWALNTEAF
TRBV5-1 13 ASWYGTGGTDTQY
TRBV12-3/TRBV12-4 13 ASSLDLDATDTQY
TRBV25-1 12 ASSERWVTNGYT
TRBV28 13 ASSPYRGASYEQY